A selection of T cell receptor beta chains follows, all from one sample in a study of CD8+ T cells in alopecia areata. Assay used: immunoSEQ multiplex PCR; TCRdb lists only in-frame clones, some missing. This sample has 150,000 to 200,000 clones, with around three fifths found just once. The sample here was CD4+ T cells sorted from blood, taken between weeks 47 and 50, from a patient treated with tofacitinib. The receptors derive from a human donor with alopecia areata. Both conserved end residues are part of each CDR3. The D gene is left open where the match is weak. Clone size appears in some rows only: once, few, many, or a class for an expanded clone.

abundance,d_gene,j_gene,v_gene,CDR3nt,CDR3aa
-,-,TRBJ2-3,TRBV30,TGTGCCCTGGCGGGTCGGACAGATACGCAGTATTTT,CALAGRTDTQYF
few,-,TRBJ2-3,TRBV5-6,TGTGCCAGCAGCTTAGGATCCTCCACAGATACGCAGTATTTT,CASSLGSSTDTQYF
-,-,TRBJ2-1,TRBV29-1,TGCAGCGTAACGGGCCCAACTTCTGACAATGAGCAGTTCTTC,CSVTGPTSDNEQFF
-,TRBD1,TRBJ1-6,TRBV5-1,TGCGCCAGCAGCCTGACAACAGGGGACAATTCACCCCTCCACTTT,CASSLTTGDNSPLHF
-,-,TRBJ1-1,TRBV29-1,TGCAGCGAGACGGACGCCTCCGGGGCTGAAGCTTTCTTT,CSETDASGAEAFF
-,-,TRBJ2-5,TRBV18,TGTGCCAGCTCACCAAGGCGGCAGACCCAAGAGACCCAGTACTTC,CASSPRRQTQETQYF
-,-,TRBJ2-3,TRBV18,TGTGCCAGCTCACCAAAAATAGGCGCAGTAGATACGCAGTATTTT,CASSPKIGAVDTQYF
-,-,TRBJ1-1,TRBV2,TGTGCCAGCAGTGACATGGCTGATGAAGCTTTCTTT,CASSDMADEAFF
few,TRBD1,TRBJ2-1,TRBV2,TGTGCCAGCAGTGACGGTAGGGGGCGTGAGCAGTTCTTC,CASSDGRGREQFF
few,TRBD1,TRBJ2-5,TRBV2,TGTGCCAGCGGAGGACAGGGGAGCCAAGAGACCCAGTACTTC,CASGGQGSQETQYF
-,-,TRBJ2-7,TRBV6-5,TGTGCCAGCAGTTACAGGCCCAAGGGGATGGACGAGCAGTACTTC,CASSYRPKGMDEQYF
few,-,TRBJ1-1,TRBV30,TGTGCCTGGAGGCGGTCAGGGAACGTCCCAGAAGCTTTCTTT,CAWRRSGNVPEAFF
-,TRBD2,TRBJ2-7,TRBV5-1,TGCGCCAGCAGCGCTAGCGGTACCGGTTTTAACGAGCAGTACTTC,CASSASGTGFNEQYF
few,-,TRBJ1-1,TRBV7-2,TGTGCCAGCAGCTTAGGGACAGATTTGAACACTGAAGCTTTCTTT,CASSLGTDLNTEAFF
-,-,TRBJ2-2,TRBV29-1,TGCAGCGTTAGCAGGGGAGAGACCGGGGAGCTGTTTTTT,CSVSRGETGELFF
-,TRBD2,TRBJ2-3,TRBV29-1,TGCAGCGCTTATAGCGGGGGGAACACAGATACGCAGTATTTT,CSAYSGGNTDTQYF
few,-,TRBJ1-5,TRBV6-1,TGTGCCAGCAGTGAAGCCTGGGAAGGTCAGCCCCAGCATTTT,CASSEAWEGQPQHF
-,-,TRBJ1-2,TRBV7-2,TGTGCCAGCAGCTCCCAGGTGGCTCAGGGCTACACCTTC,CASSSQVAQGYTF
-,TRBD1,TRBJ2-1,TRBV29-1,TGCAGCGTTGAGAGGGGGCAGGGTGGTGAGCAGTTCTTC,CSVERGQGGEQFF
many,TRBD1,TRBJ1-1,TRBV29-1,TGCAGCGTTGCCCCAGGGGGCGGCATGAACACTGAAGCTTTCTTT,CSVAPGGGMNTEAFF
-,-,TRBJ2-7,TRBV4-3,TGCGCCAGCAGCCGAGACGGTGTTTCTTCCTACGAGCAGTACTTC,CASSRDGVSSYEQYF
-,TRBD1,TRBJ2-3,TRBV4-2,TGTGCCTCCAGGGGGCTAGCTAGAGATACGCAGTATTTT,CASRGLARDTQYF
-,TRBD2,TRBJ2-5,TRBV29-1,TGCAGCGTTAATCGCGGGGGGGCCCAAGAGACCCAGTACTTC,CSVNRGGAQETQYF
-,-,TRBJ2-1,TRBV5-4,TGTGCCAGCAGCTTGCGCCAGGTCAATGAGCAGTTCTTC,CASSLRQVNEQFF
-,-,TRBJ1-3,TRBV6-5,TGTGCCAGCGCACAAGGAAACACCATATATTTT,CASAQGNTIYF
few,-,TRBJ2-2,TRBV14,TGTGCCAGCAGCACCCGTCCCCTAACCGGGGAGCTGTTTTTT,CASSTRPLTGELFF
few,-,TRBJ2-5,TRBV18,TGTGCCAGCTCACCACTCAAGACGGAGGAAGAGACCCAGTACTTC,CASSPLKTEEETQYF
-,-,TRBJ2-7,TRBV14,TGTGCCAGCAGCCAGGCCGGGGTGGAGCAGTACTTC,CASSQAGVEQYF
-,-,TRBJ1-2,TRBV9,TGTGCCAGCAGCCCGCGGTCCCTGGGCTACACCTTC,CASSPRSLGYTF
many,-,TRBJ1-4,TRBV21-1,TGTGCCAGCATAGGAGAACCCACTGAAAAACTGTTTTTT,CASIGEPTEKLFF
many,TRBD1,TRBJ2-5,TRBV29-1,TGCAGCGTCGGACAGGGGCCCGAGACCCAGTACTTC,CSVGQGPETQYF
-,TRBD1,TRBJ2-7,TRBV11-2,TGTGCCAGCAGCTTAGTTACAGGGGGGAAGCAGCTTTCCTACGAGCAGTACTTC,CASSLVTGGKQLSYEQYF
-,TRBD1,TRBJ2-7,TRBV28,TGTGCCAGCCGGCCGGGACAGAAAATTTACGAGCAGTACTTC,CASRPGQKIYEQYF
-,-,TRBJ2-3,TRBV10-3,TGTGCCATCAGTGAGGCGGATACGCAGTATTTT,CAISEADTQYF
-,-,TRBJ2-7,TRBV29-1,TGCAGCGTTGAAGAAGCTGGCTACGAGCAGTACTTC,CSVEEAGYEQYF
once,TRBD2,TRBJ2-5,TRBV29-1,TGCAGCGTTGACCCCTTGGCGGGGGGAGAGACCCAGTACTTC,CSVDPLAGGETQYF
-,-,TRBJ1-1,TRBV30,TGCATCGGCGACAGATCGGCCACTGAAGCTTTCTTT,CIGDRSATEAFF
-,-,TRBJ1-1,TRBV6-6,TGTGCCAGCACCACCCGGGACCCGAACACTGAAGCTTTCTTT,CASTTRDPNTEAFF
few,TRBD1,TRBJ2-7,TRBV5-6,TGTGCCAGCAGCTTGGTTGGACAGGGGGCCTACGAGCAGTACTTC,CASSLVGQGAYEQYF
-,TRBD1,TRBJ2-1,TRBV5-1,TGCGCCAGCAGCCAACCGGGACAGTACAATGAGCAGTTCTTC,CASSQPGQYNEQFF
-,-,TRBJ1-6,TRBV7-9,TGTGCCAGCAGGCCAAACCTGGGGGATCCACCCCTCCACTTT,CASRPNLGDPPLHF
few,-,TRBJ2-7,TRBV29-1,TGCAGCGTTGAACCGAGGGACTCCTACGAGCAGTACTTC,CSVEPRDSYEQYF
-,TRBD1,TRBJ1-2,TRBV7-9,TGTGCCAGCAGCCCTGAACCGGGACAGTCGGGCTACACCTTC,CASSPEPGQSGYTF
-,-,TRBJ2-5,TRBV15,TGTGCCACCAGCAGACCCAACGAGCGGACCCAGTACTTC,CATSRPNERTQYF
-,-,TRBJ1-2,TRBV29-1,TGCAGCGTTGGGACAGACGTCTCCGGCTACACCTTC,CSVGTDVSGYTF
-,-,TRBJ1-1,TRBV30,TGTGCTTGCAGTAGGAACACTGAAGCTTTCTTT,CACSRNTEAFF
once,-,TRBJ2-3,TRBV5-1,TGCGCCAGCAGCTTGACCTCGACCACAGATACGCAGTATTTT,CASSLTSTTDTQYF
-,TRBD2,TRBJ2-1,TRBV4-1,TGCGCCAGCAGCCAAGATGAGGCTAGCGGGGTGTTTTTCAATGAGCAGTTCTTC,CASSQDEASGVFFNEQFF
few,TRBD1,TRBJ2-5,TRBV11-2,TGTGCCAGCAGCTTCCGGACAGGGGGCGCAGAGACCCAGTACTTC,CASSFRTGGAETQYF
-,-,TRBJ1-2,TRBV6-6,TGTGCCAGCAGTTACTCGACCGTTAACTATGGCTACACCTTC,CASSYSTVNYGYTF
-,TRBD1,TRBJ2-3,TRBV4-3,TGCGCCAGCAGCCAAGTTACAGGGGTTGCGGATACGCAGTATTTT,CASSQVTGVADTQYF
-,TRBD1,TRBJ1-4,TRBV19,TGTGCCAGTAGTACAAAATCCGGGACAGGAAATGAAAAACTGTTTTTT,CASSTKSGTGNEKLFF
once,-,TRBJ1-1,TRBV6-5,TGTGCCAGCAGTCGCAACAGGGAAGCTTTCTTT,CASSRNREAFF
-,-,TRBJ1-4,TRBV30,TGTGCCTGGAGTGTCGAAAGCAATGAAAAACTGTTTTTT,CAWSVESNEKLFF
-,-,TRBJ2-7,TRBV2,TGTGCCAGCAAGGGGGGACAATACTACGAGCAGTACTTC,CASKGGQYYEQYF
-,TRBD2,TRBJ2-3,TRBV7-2,TGTGCCAGCAGCTTGCAGACTAGCGGGGCCCAAGATACGCAGTATTTT,CASSLQTSGAQDTQYF
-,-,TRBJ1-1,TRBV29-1,TGCAGCGTTGGTGGGTTTGAAGCTTTCTTT,CSVGGFEAFF